This T cell receptor (beta chain) was sequenced for a study of cytomegalovirus exposure and HLA in healthy donors. CDR3 size: 14 residues. With 1 base removed from V and 11 bases from J, the gap between germline ends came to 17 bases. Germline loops: CDR1 KGHSY, CDR2 FQNENV. The PCR was carried out with 60 Vbeta primers and 13 Jbeta primers. Some clones are missing from TCRdb's copy, which holds only in-frame ones; the method was immunoSEQ multiplex PCR. The table for this sample gives 100,000 or so clones. The rearrangement joins TRBV16 to TRBJ1-2; D remains unclear. The TCR originated in a man in his fifties or sixties in good health and CMV-seronegative. The source material was PBMCs. The CDR3 nucleotides read TGTGCCAGCAGCCAATGGCAGTCGGGTCAAAGGTACACCTTC. Residues: CASSQWQSGQRYTF.